This T cell receptor (beta chain) derives from a study of a mutant IDH1 vaccine in newly diagnosed glioma. Study-wide context: Prior therapy was radiotherapy, temozolomide, or both; most received both.

This table comes from immunoSEQ multiplex PCR, and its TCRdb copy is limited to in-frame clones, with some not included. The table shows approximately 44,000 clones, with approximately 90% occurring only once. With regard to this clone: Its antigen remains unknown.

The time point here: week 23, last vaccination. Doses comprised 300 ug of mutant IDH1 20-mer peptide each, plus topical imiquimod. Trimming cost V 4 bases and J 9 bases, with 7 bases left between them. Per germline, CDR1 SGHAT and CDR2 FQNNGV. The CDR3 runs 11 residues. Sample: PBMCs, taken from a glioma patient whose treatment included an IDH1 peptide vaccine. The V call is TRBV11-2, the J call TRBJ2-1; D is perhaps TRBD2 (5 bases). This clonotype was obtained from a man between 50 and 59 years old with glioma. CDR3: CASSSRVEQFF. The CDR3, as DNA: TGTGCCAGCAGCTCGCGGGTTGAGCAGTTCTTC.